The 12 T cell receptor beta chains below all came from one sample that was sequenced in a study of T-cell memory formation after mild COVID-19. A single record per CDR3 protein comes from TCRdb applying MiXCR to the 5' RACE reads. The sample shows about half a million distinct CDR3 sequences, 15% to 20% of them seen only once. Sequenced material: PBMCs or a T cell subset sorted from them (not recorded which). Receptors were obtained from an adult woman who had mild COVID-19 (a few samples of this study predate the infection). Cell type and time point are not known.

The genes are TRBV19 and TRBJ1-2; possible D gene TRBD1, 5 bases. Germline values: CDR1 LNHDA, CDR2 SQIVND (reference sequence). CDR3 length equals 16 residues. V was shortened by 5 bases and J by 4 bases, with 20 bases between the two germline ends. The CDR3 loop is CASSPQLGTFGYGYTF. The DNA for the CDR3 is TGTGCCAGTAGTCCACAATTAGGGACGTTCGGCTATGGCTACACCTTC. The full variable domain, rest sourced from reference TRBV19 and TRBJ1-2, is DGGITQSPKYLFRKEGQNVTLSCEQNLNHDAMYWYRQDPGQGLRLIYYSQIVNDFQKGDIAEGYSVSREKKESFPLTVTSAQKNPTAFYLCASSPQLGTFGYGYTFGSGTRLTVV.

This chain connects TRBV30 to TRBJ2-1, with TRBD2 matching over 10 bases. The V gene end was trimmed by 2 bases and the J gene end by 6 bases; junction bases not matched to a gene: 1. This CDR3 comprises 13 residues. The V gene's germline CDR1 is GTSNPN and CDR2 SVGIG (reference sequence). The CDR3 protein is CAWSSGRGNEQFF. The CDR3 bases are TGTGCCTGGAGTAGCGGGAGGGGCAATGAGCAGTTCTTC.

Only a few counts were recorded for this clonotype. The chain couples TRBV11-2 to TRBJ2-7, with 9 positions matching TRBD1. The CDR3 is 15 amino acids. V shed 3 bases, J shed 0 bases, and the junction held 3 bases outside the gene matches. Germline values: CDR1 SGHAT, CDR2 FQNNGV. As DNA, the CDR3 is TGTGCCAGCAGCTTCGTGACAGGGGGCTCCTACGAGCAGTACTTC. This gives the protein CASSFVTGGSYEQYF.

The chain carries TRBV12-3 or TRBV12-4 and TRBJ1-5; a weak D match, TRBD1 (6 bases). The CDR3 loop spans 13 amino acids. The germline V and J ends were trimmed by 2 bases and 7 bases, with 9 bases remaining between them. The CDR3: CASSLSGVQPQHF. The CDR3 coding sequence is TGTGCCAGCAGTTTATCAGGGGTCCAGCCCCAGCATTTT.

A few counts support this clonotype. The CDR3 DNA reads TGTGCCACCAGTGATGCCGGGACTACCGGAGTGGATACGCAGTATTTT. Amino acid sequence: CATSDAGTTGVDTQYF. The chain links TRBV24-1 to TRBJ2-3; TRBD2 matches at 7 bases. The CDR3 has 16 amino acids. Trimming removed 3 bases from V and 6 bases from J; junction bases left unmatched: 11. Germline V gene lookup returns CDR1 KGHDR and CDR2 SFDVKD.

Only a few counts were recorded for this clonotype. The rearrangement joins TRBV12-3 or TRBV12-4 to TRBJ1-2; TRBD1 agrees at 8 bases. The CDR3 totals 14 residues. V gave up 3 bases and J gave up 6 bases; unmatched junction bases: 6. The CDR3 spells CASSFSVTGDGYTF. CDR3 sequence (DNA): TGTGCCAGCAGTTTCTCGGTGACAGGGGATGGCTACACCTTC.

V usage is TRBV5-6 and J usage is TRBJ2-3; 11 bases fit TRBD2. Looked up from germline, CDR1 is SGHDT and CDR2 is YYEEEE. V was clipped by 2 bases and J by 4 bases; unmatched bases: 6. The CDR3 totals 16 residues. The CDR3 coding sequence is TGTGCCAGCAGCTTTAGACTAGCGGGGCGGGCAGATACGCAGTATTTT. This encodes CASSFRLAGRADTQYF.

The chain is built from TRBV6-1 and TRBJ2-1, with a possible D match to TRBD2 (6 bases). V shed 5 bases and J shed 15 bases, with 23 bases lying between them. Per the germline V gene, CDR1 is MNHNS and CDR2 is SASEGT. The CDR3 runs 14 residues. The CDR3: CASSSGQWAGRPFF. The CDR3, as DNA: TGTGCCAGCAGTTCAGGTCAATGGGCAGGGAGGCCGTTCTTC.

The chain links TRBV24-1 to TRBJ2-3, with TRBD2 matching over 9 bases. J was trimmed by 7 bases and V by 5 bases; bases with no gene match: 12. CDR3 length: 16 residues. Germline lookup yields CDR1 KGHDR and CDR2 SFDVKD. In DNA, the CDR3 is TGTGCCACCAGTGGCTTCGGCTCGACTAGCGGTCATACGCAGTATTTT. Translating gives CATSGFGSTSGHTQYF.

The rearrangement joins TRBV20-1 to TRBJ1-1; D ambiguous. V shed 1 base and J shed 4 bases, with 4 bases lying between them. The CDR3 is 11 residues long. Germline lookup yields CDR1 DFQATT and CDR2 SNEGSKA (reference sequence). The CDR3 DNA sequence: TGCAGTGCTAGAGGGCTCACTGAAGCTTTCTTT. Protein product: CSARGLTEAFF.

This clonotype was detected only a few times. The chain has TRBV11-3 and TRBJ2-1, with D perhaps being TRBD1 or TRBD2 (6 bases each). There are 13 residues in the CDR3. V lost 5 bases, J lost 8 bases, and 13 bases lay in between. Germline V gives CDR1 SGHNT, CDR2 YENEEA. The CDR3: CASSPQGGYEQFF. In nucleotides, the CDR3 is TGTGCCAGCAGCCCCCAAGGGGGGTATGAGCAGTTCTTC.

The chain combines TRBV19 with TRBJ1-1; possibly TRBD1 for D (6 bases). Trimming took 3 bases from V and 4 from J, leaving 12 bases between them. The germline V gene encodes CDR1 LNHDA and CDR2 SQIVND (reference sequence). The CDR3 runs to 14 residues. The CDR3 DNA follows: TGTGCCAGTAGTATTGTAGGAGGGGGCACTGAAGCTTTCTTT. It translates to CASSIVGGGTEAFF.